The present TCR beta chain was sequenced within a study of tumor and adjacent non-tumor tissue in lung cancer. At the level of the study: There were about twelve adenocarcinoma, a couple of squamous cell carcinoma and 1 small cell lung cancer cases. Samples averaged roughly 4.2 million productive TCRbeta reads each. Overall study findings and caveats: Normal lung showed higher cumulative top 100 clone frequency than tumor. Tumor tissue had significantly higher TCR diversity than normal lung.

RNA was extracted from bulk tissue without any cell sorting. As regards this clonotype: The antigen is unknown. A read error may produce the germline difference seen at one junction end.

Germline CDR1 and CDR2: MNHEY and SVGAGI. This CDR3 has 17 amino acids. A modified ARM-PCR protocol with three rounds of nested PCR amplified TCRbeta. MiXCR, run by TCRdb on the multiplex PCR reads, gives a single entry per CDR3 protein. The sample records some 200,000 distinct CDR3 sequences, 60% to 75% being singletons. The V gene is TRBV6-5, the J gene TRBJ1-4, with D perhaps matching TRBD1 (5 bases). Source material: lung tumor tissue. The receptor was isolated from a man aged 55 to 70 with non-small cell lung cancer. As DNA, the CDR3 is TGTGCCAGTAGTTACTCCGGGCGCTGCACCGACCAGGGAAAACTGTTTTTT. Protein: CASSYSGRCTDQGKLFF.